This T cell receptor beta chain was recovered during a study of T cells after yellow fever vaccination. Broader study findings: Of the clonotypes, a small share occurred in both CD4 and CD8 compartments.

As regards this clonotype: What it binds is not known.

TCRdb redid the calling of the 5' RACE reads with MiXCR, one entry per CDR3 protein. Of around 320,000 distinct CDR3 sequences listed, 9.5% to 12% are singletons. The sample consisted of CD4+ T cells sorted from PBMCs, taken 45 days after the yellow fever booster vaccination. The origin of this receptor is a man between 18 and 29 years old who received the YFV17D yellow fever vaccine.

CDR3: CASSFSRGGELFF. The CDR3 DNA sequence: TGTGCCAGCAGCTTTTCTCGGGGCGGGGAGCTGTTTTTT. The V and J genes are TRBV7-2 and TRBJ2-2, with D possibly matching TRBD2 (5 bases). Trimming removed 3 bases from V and 7 bases from J, with 9 bases in between. The CDR3 is 13 amino acids. Germline lookup yields CDR1 SGHTA and CDR2 FQGNSA.